Each of the 21 T cell receptor beta chains below was sequenced from the same sample in a study of cytomegalovirus exposure and HLA in healthy donors. PCR primers comprised 60 Vbeta and 13 Jbeta primers. Assay used: immunoSEQ multiplex PCR; TCRdb lists only in-frame clones, some missing. Of over 90,000 clones listed, 63% are singletons. Sequencing was carried out using PBMCs. These receptors came from a human donor in good health.

The gene calls are TRBV19 and TRBJ1-2; 9 bases match TRBD1. Germline V gene lookup returns CDR1 LNHDA and CDR2 SQIVND (reference sequence). V was clipped by 5 bases and J by 2 bases; unmatched bases: 6. This CDR3 region has 15 residues. The CDR3 nucleotides are TGTGCCAGTAGTCCCGGGACAGGGTGGAACTATGGCTACACCTTC. Protein: CASSPGTGWNYGYTF. Looking up the rest from reference TRBV19 and TRBJ1-2 gives the full variable domain: DGGITQSPKYLFRKEGQNVTLSCEQNLNHDAMYWYRQDPGQGLRLIYYSQIVNDFQKGDIAEGYSVSREKKESFPLTVTSAQKNPTAFYLCASSPGTGWNYGYTFGSGTRLTVV.

In regard to this clone: At one end the junction does not follow the germline gene, possibly because of a read error. The V and J genes are TRBV7-9 and TRBJ2-7, with no clear D. CDR1 and CDR2 from the germline V gene are SEHNR and FQNEAQ (reference sequence). This CDR3 comprises 12 residues. Here the CDR3 DNA reads TGTTCCAGCAGACCCATCATCGGCGAGCAGTACTTC. Translated, it gives CSSRPIIGEQYF.

The chain has TRBV30 and TRBJ1-5; D unresolved. The length of the CDR3 is 12 residues. Germline V gives CDR1 GTSNPN, CDR2 SVGIG (reference sequence). CDR3 DNA sequence: TGTGCGGTACAGTTTAGCAATCAGCCCCAGCATTTT. It yields the protein CAVQFSNQPQHF.

In this sample, this clone turned up a few times. V is TRBV6-1 and J is TRBJ2-2, with 9 positions matching TRBD2. CDR1 and CDR2 (germline): MNHNS, SASEGT. The CDR3 length is 14 residues. V dropped 11 bases and J dropped 3; count of bases not matched to a gene: 7. For the CDR3, the DNA is TGTGCCTCGAGTAGCGGGAGTTACACCGGGGAGCTGTTTTTT. It yields the protein CASSSGSYTGELFF.

In its sample, this clone was seen a few times. The gene calls are TRBV6-1 and TRBJ2-3; 12 bases map to TRBD2. J was trimmed by 0 bases and V by 4 bases; bases with no gene match: 2. The germline CDR1 and CDR2 sequences are MNHNS and SASEGT. The CDR3 consists of 16 residues. This CDR3 is CASSGTSGTSTDTQYF. CDR3 sequence (DNA): TGTGCCAGCAGTGGGACTAGCGGGACTAGCACAGATACGCAGTATTTT.

The rearrangement joins TRBV2 to TRBJ1-1; 10 nucleotides match TRBD1. V lost 6 bases, J lost 0 bases, and 13 bases stayed unmatched. Per the germline V gene, CDR1 is SNHLY and CDR2 is FYNNEI. The CDR3 loop spans 18 amino acids. The chain's CDR3 is CASSGVDRGQRMNTEAFF. CDR3 sequence (DNA): TGTGCCAGCAGCGGAGTCGACAGGGGGCAGAGGATGAACACTGAAGCTTTCTTT.

This clone appeared a few times. The rearrangement joins TRBV19 to TRBJ2-5; 9 bases fit TRBD1. The V gene's germline CDR1 is LNHDA and CDR2 SQIVND (reference sequence). Trimming took 4 bases from V and 5 from J; bases not matched to a gene: 14. This CDR3 contains 17 residues. The CDR3 DNA reads TGTGCCAGTAGTAGGACAGGGGTGGCTATTGTAGGGGAGACCCAGTACTTC. Translated: CASSRTGVAIVGETQYF.

This clone was recorded once. CDR3 in amino acids: CASSSTGDEQYF. The CDR3 DNA is TGTGCCAGCAGCTCGACAGGGGACGAGCAGTACTTC. J is TRBJ2-7 and V is TRBV11-2; 8 bases align to TRBD1. This CDR3 is built from 12 residues. Germline V lookup: CDR1 SGHAT, CDR2 FQNNGV. The trim removed 4 bases at V and 5 bases at J, leaving 1 base unmatched.

The sample holds one count of this clone. The V call is TRBV28, the J call TRBJ2-7; 9 bases map to TRBD1. The CDR3 is 13 amino acids. Trimming at V came to 6 bases and at J to 4 bases, leaving 4 bases not matched to a gene. The germline V gene encodes CDR1 MDHEN and CDR2 SYDVKM. The CDR3: CASRSQGAYEQYF. In DNA form, the CDR3 reads TGTGCCAGCAGATCACAGGGGGCGTACGAGCAGTACTTC.

This clone appeared once. This rearrangement joins TRBV27 to TRBJ2-5; D not resolved. The germline CDR1 and CDR2 sequences are MNHEY and SMNVEV (reference sequence). Trimming left V 5 bases short and J 1 base short, with 11 bases between. The CDR3 runs 14 residues. The CDR3 nucleotides are TGTGCCAGCAGTCCCCTACTACGCCAAGAGACCCAGTACTTC. This encodes CASSPLLRQETQYF.

The chain uses TRBV5-4 and TRBJ2-5, with TRBD2 matching over 8 bases. Germline values: CDR1 SGHNT, CDR2 YYREEE (reference sequence). V gave up 1 base and J gave up 1 base; unmatched junction bases: 3. The CDR3 is 15 residues long. The CDR3 DNA reads TGTGCCAGCAGCTTGACTAGCGGAACCCAAGAGACCCAGTACTTC. This sequence encodes CASSLTSGTQETQYF.

DNA of the CDR3: TGTGCCAGCAGCGCGAGCGGGAGTTTTTCCTACAATGAGCAGTTCTTC. It translates to CASSASGSFSYNEQFF. The chain combines TRBV9 with TRBJ2-1; 8 nucleotides match TRBD2. V lost 3 bases, J lost 1 base, and 6 bases stayed unmatched. CDR1 is SGDLS and CDR2 is YYNGEE in the germline V gene. This CDR3 has 16 residues. Full variable domain (outside the CDR3, taken from reference TRBV9 and TRBJ2-1): DSGVTQTPKHLITATGQRVTLRCSPRSGDLSVYWYQQSLDQGLQFLIQYYNGEERAKGNILERFSAQQFPDLHSELNLSSLELGDSALYFCASSASGSFSYNEQFFGPGTRLTVL.

This clone was counted a few times. The chain couples TRBV7-9 to TRBJ2-5, with 14 nucleotides matching TRBD2. The junction had 13 bases not matched to a gene; V was cut back by 5 bases and J by 2 bases. The CDR3 contains 19 residues. Germline V CDR1 and CDR2: SEHNR, FQNEAQ (reference sequence). This CDR3 is CASSPGLAGEGGIQETQYF. Here the CDR3 DNA reads TGTGCCAGCAGCCCGGGACTAGCGGGAGAGGGGGGCATACAAGAGACCCAGTACTTC.

This clone is a singleton in its sample. This chain uses TRBV11-2 with TRBJ1-1; 8 bases fit TRBD1. The CDR3 runs to 15 residues. In germline, CDR1 is SGHAT, CDR2 FQNNGV. The ends lost 5 bases at V and 3 bases at J; junction bases unmatched: 8. The chain's CDR3 is CASSAWTGRDTEAFF. CDR3 coding DNA: TGTGCCAGCAGCGCGTGGACAGGGCGAGACACTGAAGCTTTCTTT.

J is TRBJ2-7 and V is TRBV4-1; TRBD1 aligns across 12 bases. V gave up 0 bases and J gave up 4 bases; unmatched junction bases: 7. This CDR3 has 17 amino acids. Germline V gene lookup returns CDR1 MGHRA and CDR2 YSYEKL. CDR3 nucleotides: TGCGCCAGCAGCCAAGATCGAGGGACAGGGGGCTTTTACGAGCAGTACTTC. Protein sequence: CASSQDRGTGGFYEQYF.

Only a few counts were recorded for this clone. The rearrangement links TRBV6-5 to TRBJ2-1; 10 nucleotides agree with TRBD2. The CDR3 extends over 16 amino acids. The V gene's germline CDR1 is MNHEY and CDR2 SVGAGI. The ends lost 0 bases at V and 3 bases at J; junction bases unmatched: 2. CDR3 residues: CASSYSRTSGYNEQFF. CDR3 bases: TGTGCCAGCAGTTACTCCCGGACTAGCGGCTACAATGAGCAGTTCTTC.

The V gene is TRBV29-1, the J gene TRBJ2-7, with D maybe TRBD2 (6 bases). V lost 6 bases to trimming and J lost 0 bases, with 18 bases between them. Germline V CDR1 and CDR2: SQVTM, ANQGSEA. The CDR3 is 15 residues long. The CDR3 is CSVGPLANRSYEQYF. The CDR3 DNA is TGCAGCGTCGGCCCCCTAGCGAACCGCTCCTACGAGCAGTACTTC.

This sequence joins TRBV4-1 and TRBJ2-4, with a weak D call TRBD2 (6 bases). V was clipped by 3 bases and J by 0 bases, with 12 bases between them. The length of the CDR3 is 16 residues. Germline V lookup: CDR1 MGHRA, CDR2 YSYEKL. CDR3 sequence: CASSQGGAIAKNIQYF. The CDR3, as DNA: TGCGCCAGCAGCCAGGGAGGAGCCATAGCCAAAAACATTCAGTACTTC.

V is TRBV7-9 and J is TRBJ2-3, with 15 bases matching TRBD2. With 3 bases clipped from V and 6 bases from J, the junction kept 1 base outside the gene matches. This CDR3 region has 15 residues. Germline loops: CDR1 SEHNR, CDR2 FQNEAQ (reference sequence). The CDR3 DNA sequence: TGTGCCAGCAGCTTCGGACTAGCGGGAGGGGATACGCAGTATTTT. Protein: CASSFGLAGGDTQYF.

The rearrangement joins TRBV2 to TRBJ2-5; the match to TRBD2 covers 9 bases. Germline V gene sequence: CDR1 SNHLY, CDR2 FYNNEI. The CDR3 runs to 17 residues. V was pared by 5 bases and J by 5 bases, with 15 bases of the junction left unmatched. The CDR3, as DNA: TGTGCCAGCAGTCGGCTAGCGGGAAGGGGAATCCTGGAGACCCAGTACTTC. Residues: CASSRLAGRGILETQYF.

The rearrangement uses TRBV6-5 and TRBJ1-2, with a weak D call TRBD1 (6 bases). The V and J ends lost 6 bases and 7 bases respectively, with 15 bases between them. CDR3 length: 13 residues. In germline, CDR1 is MNHEY, CDR2 SVGAGI. The CDR3 spells CASSRTEGGGYTF. The CDR3 DNA reads TGTGCCAGCAGCCGCACAGAAGGGGGTGGCTACACCTTC.